These T cell receptor beta chains were read from a single sample in a study of T cells expressing NK-cell markers. TCRdb reprocessed the 5' RACE reads, with one entry per CDR3 protein and no DNA. The sample table includes roughly 150,000 distinct CDR3 sequences. Sample: blood T cells: a sorted CD56 or NKG2C T cell subset, CD4+ or CD8+ T cells, or bulk PBMC T cells (not recorded which). All receptors derive from a woman aged 18-69 years in good health. The CDR3 runs from the conserved cysteine through the conserved F or W.

CDR3 protein | J gene | V gene
CASSLIAGTYEQYF | TRBJ2-7 | TRBV28
CSARDRPNTGELFF | TRBJ2-2 | TRBV20-1
CASTTAGGAETQYF | TRBJ2-5 | TRBV12-3/TRBV12-4
CAWTTGQGWDTEAFF | TRBJ1-1 | TRBV30
CASSQDSGRASKEQYF | TRBJ2-7 | TRBV4-1
CASSSAGGSTGTQYF | TRBJ2-3 | TRBV5-4
CSASSQNTEAFF | TRBJ1-1 | TRBV20-1
CSATGTSGGGPYEQYF | TRBJ2-7 | TRBV20-1
CAWRPLSYNEQFF | TRBJ2-1 | TRBV30
CASSPGRGTYEQYF | TRBJ2-7 | TRBV3-1
CAPIGEDLAKNIQYF | TRBJ2-4 | TRBV11-3
CASTQRGITGELFF | TRBJ2-2 | TRBV12-3/TRBV12-4
CASSISGQLNTEAFF | TRBJ1-1 | TRBV5-1
CASSQGYRGHEQFF | TRBJ2-1 | TRBV3-1
CSARASGGIYEQYF | TRBJ2-7 | TRBV20-1
CASSPVGDSGNTIYF | TRBJ1-3 | TRBV18
CASSFPRAGDRTDTQYF | TRBJ2-3 | TRBV6-2/TRBV6-3